This TCR beta chain comes out of a study of neurological immune-mediated disorders. Time point here: longitudinal time-point 1 (baseline). Unsorted libraries were generated from 2 million PBMCs held at -80 degrees C. TCRdb called the 5' RACE reads again in MiXCR, with one record for every CDR3 protein. Here the sample spans 71,000 or so distinct CDR3 sequences, approximately 15% being singletons. The CDR3 spans 14 residues. Between the trimmed V and J ends, which lost 0 bases and 1 base, there was a span of 6 bases. Germline values: CDR1 SGHRS, CDR2 YFSETQ. This clonotype was seen repeatedly, ten times or more.

The sequencing sample was made of PBMCs. This chain uses TRBV5-1 with TRBJ2-3; D uncertain. This TCR was sampled from a female donor with HTLV-1-associated myelopathy (HAM/TSP). CDR3 sequence: CASSLAPGTDTQYF. In DNA, the CDR3 is TGCGCCAGCAGCTTGGCCCCCGGCACAGATACGCAGTATTTT.